The rows below give T cell receptor beta chains drawn from one sample of a study of regulatory T cells in long-lasting Graves disease. TCRdb itself ran the multiplex PCR reads through MiXCR, one entry per CDR3 protein. The table has about 380,000 distinct CDR3 sequences, around 16% seen once. The sequencing here drew on peripheral blood mononuclear cells (PBMCs), taken at new diagnosis, from a patient treated with antithyroid drugs. Every receptor here comes from a female donor with Graves disease. CDR3s include the opening cysteine and the closing phenylalanine or tryptophan.

j_call: TRBJ2-2; cdr3_length: 14; v_call: TRBV5-1; cdr3_aa: CASSAGLDTGELFF
j_call: TRBJ2-7; cdr3_length: 14; v_call: TRBV7-9; cdr3_aa: CASSLNQGNYEQYF
j_call: TRBJ1-2; cdr3_length: 11; v_call: TRBV12-3/TRBV12-4; cdr3_aa: CASRQGRGYTF
j_call: TRBJ2-7; cdr3_length: 16; v_call: TRBV4-3; cdr3_aa: CASSQDPSSSSYEQYF
j_call: TRBJ1-1; cdr3_length: 14; v_call: TRBV12-3/TRBV12-4; cdr3_aa: CASRMMKRDTEAFF
j_call: TRBJ2-3; cdr3_length: 15; v_call: TRBV19; cdr3_aa: CASSIRTHGPDTQYF
j_call: TRBJ1-1; cdr3_length: 13; v_call: TRBV12-3/TRBV12-4; cdr3_aa: CASTEREATEAFF
j_call: TRBJ2-7; cdr3_length: 15; v_call: TRBV15; cdr3_aa: CATSTSPGQSYEQYF
j_call: TRBJ2-1; cdr3_length: 16; v_call: TRBV2; cdr3_aa: CASSATPGQGINEQFF
j_call: TRBJ2-7; cdr3_length: 15; v_call: TRBV11-3; cdr3_aa: CASSLETGLAYEQYF
j_call: TRBJ1-5; cdr3_length: 15; v_call: TRBV6-2/TRBV6-3; cdr3_aa: CASIYRDGHNQPQHF
j_call: NA; cdr3_length: 16; v_call: TRBV18; cdr3_aa: CATRSATGGVQETQYF
j_call: TRBJ2-3; cdr3_length: 13; v_call: TRBV7-2; cdr3_aa: CASSPPPGRTQYF
j_call: TRBJ1-1; cdr3_length: 14; v_call: TRBV2; cdr3_aa: CASSEQTGRTEAFF
j_call: TRBJ1-5; cdr3_length: 12; v_call: TRBV27; cdr3_aa: CASSPRNQPQHF
j_call: TRBJ1-4; cdr3_length: 15; v_call: TRBV12-3/TRBV12-4; cdr3_aa: CASTLGHLGGEKLFF
j_call: TRBJ1-6; cdr3_length: 19; v_call: TRBV6-2/TRBV6-3; cdr3_aa: CASTLGGAIEGGYNSPLHF
j_call: TRBJ2-7; cdr3_length: 15; v_call: TRBV5-1; cdr3_aa: CASSLRGGSAYEQYF
j_call: TRBJ2-3; cdr3_length: 14; v_call: TRBV20-1; cdr3_aa: CSGVFTGIRDTQYF
j_call: TRBJ2-1; cdr3_length: 16; v_call: TRBV7-9; cdr3_aa: CASSGFAGGHYNEQFF
j_call: TRBJ1-1; cdr3_length: 16; v_call: TRBV12-3/TRBV12-4; cdr3_aa: CASSSPPGGRRTEAFF
j_call: TRBJ2-3; cdr3_length: 16; v_call: TRBV7-3; cdr3_aa: CASSLNPTLSTDTQYF
j_call: TRBJ1-1; cdr3_length: 15; v_call: TRBV27; cdr3_aa: CASSLSPGPNTEAFF
j_call: TRBJ2-7; cdr3_length: 18; v_call: TRBV12-3/TRBV12-4; cdr3_aa: CASSEVQKSGTGSYEQYF
j_call: TRBJ1-1; cdr3_length: 12; v_call: TRBV27; cdr3_aa: CASRASYTEAFF
j_call: TRBJ1-6; cdr3_length: 14; v_call: TRBV6-2/TRBV6-3; cdr3_aa: CASSYGRGGSPLHF
j_call: TRBJ2-7; cdr3_length: 14; v_call: TRBV20-1; cdr3_aa: CSASPPAGVGEQYF
j_call: TRBJ2-3; cdr3_length: 15; v_call: TRBV28; cdr3_aa: CASSLPSGSADTQYF
j_call: TRBJ2-5; cdr3_length: 16; v_call: TRBV14; cdr3_aa: CASSQDRGSYQETQYF
j_call: TRBJ2-7; cdr3_length: 16; v_call: TRBV28; cdr3_aa: CASSSAGGTYSYEQYF
j_call: TRBJ2-7; cdr3_length: 14; v_call: TRBV5-1; cdr3_aa: CASSSGTGGGEQYF
j_call: TRBJ2-2; cdr3_length: 12; v_call: TRBV3-1; cdr3_aa: CATGEHTGELFF
j_call: TRBJ1-5; cdr3_length: 16; v_call: TRBV20-1; cdr3_aa: CSHLRGGGGGNQPQHF
j_call: TRBJ2-7; cdr3_length: 15; v_call: TRBV20-1; cdr3_aa: CSARWRGDVSYEQYF
j_call: TRBJ2-1; cdr3_length: 18; v_call: TRBV6-2/TRBV6-3; cdr3_aa: CASSYSTGSETGLNEQFF
j_call: NA; cdr3_length: 14; v_call: TRBV27; cdr3_aa: CASSLGAGEDTQYF
j_call: TRBJ2-1; cdr3_length: 16; v_call: TRBV27; cdr3_aa: CASSYDRARYYNEQFF
j_call: TRBJ2-3; cdr3_length: 20; v_call: TRBV6-5; cdr3_aa: CASSYSPGLAGGRGTDTQYF
j_call: TRBJ1-6; cdr3_length: 19; v_call: TRBV27; cdr3_aa: CASSPRDRVYPRGYSPLHF
j_call: TRBJ1-5; cdr3_length: 17; v_call: TRBV7-2; cdr3_aa: CASSLGQGALVGQPQHF
j_call: TRBJ2-3; cdr3_length: 12; v_call: TRBV20-1; cdr3_aa: CSARELADTQYF
j_call: TRBJ2-7; cdr3_length: 13; v_call: TRBV30; cdr3_aa: CACQGGISYEQYF
j_call: TRBJ2-5; cdr3_length: 12; v_call: TRBV12-3/TRBV12-4; cdr3_aa: CASSFVGETQYF
j_call: TRBJ1-4; cdr3_length: 14; v_call: TRBV11-2; cdr3_aa: CASSLGMGNEKLFF
j_call: TRBJ1-2; cdr3_length: 11; v_call: TRBV29-1; cdr3_aa: CSGGFNYGYTF
j_call: TRBJ2-3; cdr3_length: 17; v_call: TRBV20-1; cdr3_aa: CSARDLVVGRFRDTQYF